The sample holds a few counts of the clone carrying this T cell receptor beta chain. The antigen remains unidentified. The PCR had 60 Vbeta and 13 Jbeta primers. This table comes from immunoSEQ multiplex PCR, and its TCRdb copy is limited to in-frame clones, with some not included. The sample shows approximately 140,000 clones, approximately 80% of them seen only once. This record comes from a study of cytomegalovirus exposure and HLA in healthy donors. Turning to the study itself: Among approximately 400 genotyped donors, approximately 80% fell in the Caucasian-associated ancestry cluster. General study results and limits: Reports showed the classifier diagnosing cytomegalovirus status with high specificity and sensitivity. Most TCR beta V segments were productive about 87% or about 30% of the time in an earlier analysis. Among the CMV-associated chains, three were confirmed in vitro as specific for CMV antigens.

Germline V lookup: CDR1 SGHNT, CDR2 YENEEA. The CDR3 runs 14 residues. The V and J ends lost 4 bases and 6 bases, in that order; junction bases with no gene match: 8. Sequencing input: PBMCs. The source is a woman aged 50 to 60 in good health and CMV-seronegative. V and J are TRBV11-3 and TRBJ1-2, with 7 positions matching TRBD1. CDR3 sequence: CASSSTAGGDGYTF. The CDR3 DNA reads as TGTGCCAGCAGCTCGACGGCAGGGGGAGATGGCTACACCTTC.